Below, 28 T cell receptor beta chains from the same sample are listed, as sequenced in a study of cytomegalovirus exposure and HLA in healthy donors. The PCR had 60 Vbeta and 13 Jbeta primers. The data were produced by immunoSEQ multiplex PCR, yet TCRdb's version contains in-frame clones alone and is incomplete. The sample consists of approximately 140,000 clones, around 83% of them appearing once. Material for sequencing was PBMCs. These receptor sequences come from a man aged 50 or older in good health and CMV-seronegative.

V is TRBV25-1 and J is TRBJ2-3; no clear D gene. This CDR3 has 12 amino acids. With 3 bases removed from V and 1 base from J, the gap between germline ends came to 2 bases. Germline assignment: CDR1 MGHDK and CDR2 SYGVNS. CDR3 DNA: TGTGCCAGCAGTGACGGCACAGATACGCAGTATTTT. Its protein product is CASSDGTDTQYF. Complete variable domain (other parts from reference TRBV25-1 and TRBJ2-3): EADIYQTPRYLVIGTGKKITLECSQTMGHDKMYWYQQDPGMELHLIHYSYGVNSTEKGDLSSESTVSRIRTEHFPLTLESARPSHTSQYLCASSDGTDTQYFGPGTRLTVL.

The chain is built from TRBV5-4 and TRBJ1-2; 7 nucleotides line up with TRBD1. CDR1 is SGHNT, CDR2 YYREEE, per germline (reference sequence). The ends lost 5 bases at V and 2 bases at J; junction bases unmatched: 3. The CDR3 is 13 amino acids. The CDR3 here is CASRGQQNYGYTF. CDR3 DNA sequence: TGTGCCAGCAGGGGACAGCAAAACTATGGCTACACCTTC.

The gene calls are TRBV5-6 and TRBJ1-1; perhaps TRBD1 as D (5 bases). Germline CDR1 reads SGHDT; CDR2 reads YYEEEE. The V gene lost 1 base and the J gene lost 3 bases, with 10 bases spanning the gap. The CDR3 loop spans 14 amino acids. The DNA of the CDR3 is TGTGCCAGCAGCTTGCCAGGGTCGGACACTGAAGCTTTCTTT. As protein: CASSLPGSDTEAFF.

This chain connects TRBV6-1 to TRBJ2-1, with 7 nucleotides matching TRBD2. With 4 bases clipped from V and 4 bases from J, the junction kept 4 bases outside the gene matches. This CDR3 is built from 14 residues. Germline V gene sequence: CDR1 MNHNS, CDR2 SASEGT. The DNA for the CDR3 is TGTGCCAGCAGTGTCCTAGCGGTTTACAATGAGCAGTTCTTC. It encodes CASSVLAVYNEQFF.

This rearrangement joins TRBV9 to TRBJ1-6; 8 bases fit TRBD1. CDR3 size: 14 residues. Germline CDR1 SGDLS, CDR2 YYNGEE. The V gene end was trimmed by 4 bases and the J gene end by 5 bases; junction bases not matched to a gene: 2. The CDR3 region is CASSQTGDNSPLHF. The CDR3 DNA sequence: TGTGCCAGCAGCCAGACAGGGGATAATTCACCCCTCCACTTT.

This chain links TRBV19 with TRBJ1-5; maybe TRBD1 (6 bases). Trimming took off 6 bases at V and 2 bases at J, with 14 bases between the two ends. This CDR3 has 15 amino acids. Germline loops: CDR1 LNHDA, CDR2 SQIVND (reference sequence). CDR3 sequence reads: CASRSSAGGNQPQHF. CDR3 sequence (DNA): TGTGCCAGTAGAAGTTCGGCAGGGGGCAATCAGCCCCAGCATTTT.

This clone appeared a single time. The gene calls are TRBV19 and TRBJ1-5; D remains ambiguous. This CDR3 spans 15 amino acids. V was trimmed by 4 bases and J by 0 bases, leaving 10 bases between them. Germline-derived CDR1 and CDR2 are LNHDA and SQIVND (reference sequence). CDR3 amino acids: CASSTGSVSNQPQHF. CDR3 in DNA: TGTGCCAGTAGTACGGGGTCGGTTAGCAATCAGCCCCAGCATTTT.

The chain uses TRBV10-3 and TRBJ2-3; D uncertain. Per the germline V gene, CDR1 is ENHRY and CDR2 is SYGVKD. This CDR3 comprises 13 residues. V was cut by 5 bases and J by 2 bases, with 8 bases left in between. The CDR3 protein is CAISSILTDTQYF. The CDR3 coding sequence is TGTGCCATCAGTAGCATCCTCACAGATACGCAGTATTTT.

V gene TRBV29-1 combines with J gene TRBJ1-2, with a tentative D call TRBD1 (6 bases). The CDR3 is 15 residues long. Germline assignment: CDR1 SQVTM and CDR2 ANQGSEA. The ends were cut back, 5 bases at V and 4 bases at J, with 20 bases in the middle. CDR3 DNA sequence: TGCAGCGTTACCCGACCGGGGGGCGTTCGCTATGGCTACACCTTC. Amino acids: CSVTRPGGVRYGYTF.

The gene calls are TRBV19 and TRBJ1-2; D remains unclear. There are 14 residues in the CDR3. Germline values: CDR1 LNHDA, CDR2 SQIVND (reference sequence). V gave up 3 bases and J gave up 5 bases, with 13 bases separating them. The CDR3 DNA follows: TGTGCCAGTAGTATTTTCCAGGCTCCTTATGGCTACACCTTC. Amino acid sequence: CASSIFQAPYGYTF.

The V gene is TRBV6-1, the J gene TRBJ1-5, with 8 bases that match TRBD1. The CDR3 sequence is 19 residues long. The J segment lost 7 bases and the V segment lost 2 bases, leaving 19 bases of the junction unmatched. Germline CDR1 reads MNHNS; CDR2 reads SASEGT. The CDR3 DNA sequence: TGTGCCAGCAGTGAAATGGTCAGGGTTCAGGGGGCGCTGGGGCAGCCCCAGCATTTT. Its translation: CASSEMVRVQGALGQPQHF.

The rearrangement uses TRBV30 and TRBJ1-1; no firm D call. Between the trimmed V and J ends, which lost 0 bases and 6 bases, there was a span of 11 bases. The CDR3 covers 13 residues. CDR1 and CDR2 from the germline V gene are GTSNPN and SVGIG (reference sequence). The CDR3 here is CAWSVPPGAEAFF. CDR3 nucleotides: TGTGCCTGGAGTGTACCCCCCGGGGCTGAAGCTTTCTTT.

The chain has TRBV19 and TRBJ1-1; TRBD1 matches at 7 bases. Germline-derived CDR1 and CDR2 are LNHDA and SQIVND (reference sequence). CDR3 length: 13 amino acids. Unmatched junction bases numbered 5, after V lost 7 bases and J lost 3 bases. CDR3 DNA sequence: TGTGCCAGTAAGGACAGGACCTACACTGAAGCTTTCTTT. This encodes CASKDRTYTEAFF.

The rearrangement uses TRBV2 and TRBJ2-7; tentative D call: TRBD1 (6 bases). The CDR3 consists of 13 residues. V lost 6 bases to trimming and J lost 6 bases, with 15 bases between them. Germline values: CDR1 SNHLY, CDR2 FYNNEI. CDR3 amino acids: CASSGQKVFEQYF. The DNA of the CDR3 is TGTGCCAGCAGCGGACAGAAGGTTTTCGAGCAGTACTTC.

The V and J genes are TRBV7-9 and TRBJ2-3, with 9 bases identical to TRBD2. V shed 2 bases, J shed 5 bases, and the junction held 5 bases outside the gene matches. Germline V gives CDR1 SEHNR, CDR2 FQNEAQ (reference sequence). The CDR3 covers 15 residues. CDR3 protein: CASSLISAGGDTQYF. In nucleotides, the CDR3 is TGTGCCAGCAGCTTAATCTCAGCGGGAGGAGATACGCAGTATTTT. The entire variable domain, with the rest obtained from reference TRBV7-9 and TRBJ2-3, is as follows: DTGVSQNPRHKITKRGQNVTFRCDPISEHNRLYWYRQTLGQGPEFLTYFQNEAQLEKSRLLSDRFSAERPKGSFSTLEIQRTEQGDSAMYLCASSLISAGGDTQYFGPGTRLTVL.

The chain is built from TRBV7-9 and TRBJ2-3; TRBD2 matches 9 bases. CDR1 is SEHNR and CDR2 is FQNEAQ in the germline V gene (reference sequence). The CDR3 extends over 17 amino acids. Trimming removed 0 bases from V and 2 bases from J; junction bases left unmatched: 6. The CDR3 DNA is TGTGCCAGCAGCTTAGCTTCGACTAGCGGTTACACAGATACGCAGTATTTT. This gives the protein CASSLASTSGYTDTQYF.

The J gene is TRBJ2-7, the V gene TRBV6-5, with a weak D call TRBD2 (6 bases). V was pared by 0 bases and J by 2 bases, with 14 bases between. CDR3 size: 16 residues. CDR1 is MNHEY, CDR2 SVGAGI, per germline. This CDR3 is CASSYSGGDSAYEQYF. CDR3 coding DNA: TGTGCCAGCAGTTACTCGGGCGGGGACTCTGCCTACGAGCAGTACTTC.

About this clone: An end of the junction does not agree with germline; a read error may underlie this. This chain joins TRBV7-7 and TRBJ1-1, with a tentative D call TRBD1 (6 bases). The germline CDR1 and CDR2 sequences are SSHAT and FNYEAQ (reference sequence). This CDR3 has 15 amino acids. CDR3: CASSPYQGSGTEAFF. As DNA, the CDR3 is TGTGCTAGCAGCCCTTACCAGGGGAGCGGCACTGAAGCTTTCTTT.

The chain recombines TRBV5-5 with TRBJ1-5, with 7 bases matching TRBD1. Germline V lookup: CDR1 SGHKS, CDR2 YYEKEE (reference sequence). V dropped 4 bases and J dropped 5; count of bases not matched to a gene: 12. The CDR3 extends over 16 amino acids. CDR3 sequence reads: CASSPTLTGTHQPQHF. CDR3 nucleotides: TGTGCCAGCAGCCCGACCCTGACAGGGACCCATCAGCCCCAGCATTTT.

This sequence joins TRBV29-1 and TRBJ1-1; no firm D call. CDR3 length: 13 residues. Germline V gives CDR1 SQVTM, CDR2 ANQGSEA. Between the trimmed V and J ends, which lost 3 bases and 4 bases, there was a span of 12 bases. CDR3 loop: CSVDPGKGTEAFF. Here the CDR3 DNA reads TGCAGCGTTGATCCGGGGAAAGGCACTGAAGCTTTCTTT.

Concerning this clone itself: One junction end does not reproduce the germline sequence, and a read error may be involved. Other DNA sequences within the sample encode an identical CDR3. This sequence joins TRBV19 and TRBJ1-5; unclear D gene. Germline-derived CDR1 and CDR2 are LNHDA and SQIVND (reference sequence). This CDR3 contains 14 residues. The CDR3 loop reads CASSIQVRNQPQHF. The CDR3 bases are TGTGCCAGTAGTATTCAGGTACGCAATCAGCCTCAGCATTTT.

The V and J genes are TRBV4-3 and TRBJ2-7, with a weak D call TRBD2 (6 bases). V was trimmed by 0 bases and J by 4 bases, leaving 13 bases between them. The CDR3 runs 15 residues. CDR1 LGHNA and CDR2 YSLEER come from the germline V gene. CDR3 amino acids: CASSQDWRGAYEQYF. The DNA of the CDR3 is TGCGCCAGCAGCCAAGACTGGCGGGGCGCGTACGAGCAGTACTTC.

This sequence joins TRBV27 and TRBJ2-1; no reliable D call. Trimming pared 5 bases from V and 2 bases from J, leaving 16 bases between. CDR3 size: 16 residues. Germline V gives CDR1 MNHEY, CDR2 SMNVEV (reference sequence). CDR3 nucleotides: TGTGCCAGCAGTCCCCAGGCGCTCGTAGCCTACAATGAGCAGTTCTTC. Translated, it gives CASSPQALVAYNEQFF.

CDR3 nucleotides: TGTGCCAGCAGCTTAGGTCCAGTCAATGAAAAACTGTTTTTT. Its translation is CASSLGPVNEKLFF. This rearrangement joins TRBV7-8 to TRBJ1-4, with D uncertain. The CDR3 totals 14 residues. Trimming cost V 1 base and J 5 bases, with 8 bases left between them. CDR1 and CDR2 (germline): SGHVS, FQNEAQ.

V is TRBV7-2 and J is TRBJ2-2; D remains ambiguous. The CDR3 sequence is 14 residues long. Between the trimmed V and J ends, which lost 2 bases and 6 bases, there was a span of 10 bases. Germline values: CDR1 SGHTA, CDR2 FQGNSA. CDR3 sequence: CASSLLGSAGELFF. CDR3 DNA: TGTGCCAGCAGCTTACTAGGAAGTGCCGGGGAGCTGTTTTTT.

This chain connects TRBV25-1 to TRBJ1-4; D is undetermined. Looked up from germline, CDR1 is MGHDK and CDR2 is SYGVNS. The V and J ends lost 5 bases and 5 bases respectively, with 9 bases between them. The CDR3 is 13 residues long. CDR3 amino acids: CASSYSGNEKLFF. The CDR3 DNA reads TGTGCCAGCAGTTACTCCGGGAATGAAAAACTGTTTTTT.

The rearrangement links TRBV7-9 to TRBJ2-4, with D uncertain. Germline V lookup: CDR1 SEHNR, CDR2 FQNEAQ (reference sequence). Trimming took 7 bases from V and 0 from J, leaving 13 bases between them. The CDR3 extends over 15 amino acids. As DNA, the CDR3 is TGTGCCAGCACCTCTGTTGGCGGAGCCAAAAACATTCAGTACTTC. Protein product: CASTSVGGAKNIQYF.

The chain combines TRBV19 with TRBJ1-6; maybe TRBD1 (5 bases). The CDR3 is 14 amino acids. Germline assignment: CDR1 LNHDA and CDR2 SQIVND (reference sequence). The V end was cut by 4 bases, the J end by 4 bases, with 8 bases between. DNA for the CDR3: TGTGCCAGTAGTAAAACAGGTTATAATTCACCCCTCCACTTT. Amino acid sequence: CASSKTGYNSPLHF.